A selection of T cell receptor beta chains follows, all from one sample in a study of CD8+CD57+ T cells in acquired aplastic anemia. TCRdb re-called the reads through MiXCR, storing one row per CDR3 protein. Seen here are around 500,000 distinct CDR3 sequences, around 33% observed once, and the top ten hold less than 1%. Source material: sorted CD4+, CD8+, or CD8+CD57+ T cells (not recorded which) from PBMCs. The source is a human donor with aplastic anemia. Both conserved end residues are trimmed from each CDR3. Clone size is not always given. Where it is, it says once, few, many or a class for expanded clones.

ASTRDRVSHFSGNTIH	TRBJ1-3	TRBV6-1	-
ASSPSGQGNSPLH	TRBJ1-6	TRBV19	once
ASSYLDSLGGYT	TRBJ1-2	TRBV6-5	many
AWSGGDSSTDTQY	TRBJ2-3	TRBV25-1	-
ASSGGRAVADTQY	TRBJ2-3	TRBV9	-
SAGGGAF	TRBJ1-1	TRBV20-1	few
ASSWLDRGNTYEQY	TRBJ2-7	TRBV11-1	few
SATTTGQGELF	TRBJ2-2	TRBV20-1	-
ASPPDRDHEQY	TRBJ2-7	TRBV2	many
SASRQGRTDTQY	TRBJ2-3	TRBV20-1	few
ASSLTWDSYTEAF	TRBJ1-1	TRBV19	many
ASSGTGGRYGYT	TRBJ1-2	TRBV19	many
ASSGRTGGNSYNEQF	TRBJ2-1	TRBV7-1	-
ASSAIENPYEQY	TRBJ2-7	TRBV9	few
ASRGDTPGELF	TRBJ2-2	TRBV10-1	-
ASSEWKGGQAGNTIY	TRBJ1-3	TRBV25-1	-
ASSHTRDRPYEQY	TRBJ2-7	TRBV4-2	-
SARTGRVFGPQH	TRBJ1-5	TRBV20-1	many
ASSYRGAEASNQPQH	TRBJ1-5	TRBV6-5	-
AWSAYRNYEQY	TRBJ2-7	TRBV19	few
ASSLRGKLYEQY	TRBJ2-7	TRBV5-6	many
SALLRLKETQY	TRBJ2-5	TRBV20-1	many
ASSLRQGEFNEQF	TRBJ2-1	TRBV5-1	-
ASSVVLEGEQY	TRBJ2-7	TRBV9	many
SANFLAGVGVQY	TRBJ2-5	TRBV20-1	-
ASSLTAEGTYEQY	TRBJ2-7	TRBV7-2	many
ATTDPPETQY	TRBJ2-5	TRBV25-1	-
ASSQVTGPHEQY	TRBJ2-7	TRBV7-8	-
ALGQSSYNSPLH	TRBJ1-6	TRBV30	few
ASRPGTDTEAF	TRBJ1-1	TRBV5-1	-
ASSESRDRRDEQY	TRBJ2-7	TRBV6-1	-
ASSEEQGYTEAF	TRBJ1-1	TRBV5-1	-
SARGPGLAGGGYEQY	TRBJ2-7	TRBV20-1	-
ASSLDPGGQETQY	TRBJ2-5	TRBV5-1	-
ASSRETDTQY	TRBJ2-3	TRBV12-3/TRBV12-4	-
ASSLGGLGTEAF	TRBJ1-1	TRBV7-9	many
ASRDGDTPNYGYT	TRBJ1-2	TRBV6-1	many
ASRRDSRLSGNTIY	TRBJ1-3	TRBV19	-
SASAGAMDHEAF	TRBJ1-1	TRBV20-1	-
ASRVDRGETQY	TRBJ2-5	TRBV2	-
ASVPGQGRGQPQH	TRBJ1-5	TRBV19	many
ASSVGGPTEAF	TRBJ1-1	TRBV2	many
ASSPGQGAFSYEQY	TRBJ2-7	TRBV19	-
ASGRDNNQPQH	TRBJ1-5	TRBV6-1	many
AGSIDPSSYEQY	TRBJ2-7	TRBV19	few
AWGPWADTQY	TRBJ2-3	TRBV30	once
SARVRGGPGNEQF	TRBJ2-1	TRBV20-1	-
ATSSLPDPSYGYT	TRBJ1-2	TRBV15	-
ASSLGEGAYEQY	TRBJ2-7	TRBV7-2	many
ASSAWSATNTEAF	TRBJ1-1	TRBV2	many